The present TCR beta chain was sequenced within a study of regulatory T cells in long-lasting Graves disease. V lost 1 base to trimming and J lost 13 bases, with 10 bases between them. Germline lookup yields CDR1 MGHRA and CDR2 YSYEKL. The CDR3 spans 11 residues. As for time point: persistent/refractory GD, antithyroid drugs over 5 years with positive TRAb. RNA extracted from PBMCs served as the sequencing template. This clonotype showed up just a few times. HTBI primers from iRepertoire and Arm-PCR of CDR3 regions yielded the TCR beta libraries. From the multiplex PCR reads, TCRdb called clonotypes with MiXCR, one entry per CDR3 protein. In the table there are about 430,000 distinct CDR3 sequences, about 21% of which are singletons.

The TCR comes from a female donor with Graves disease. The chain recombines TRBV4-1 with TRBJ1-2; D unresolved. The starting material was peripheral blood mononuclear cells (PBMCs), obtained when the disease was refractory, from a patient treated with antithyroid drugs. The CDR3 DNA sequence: TGCGCCAGCAGCCAAGGCCCGAAGCGCACCTTC. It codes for CASSQGPKRTF.